This T cell receptor beta chain appears in the sequencing data of a study of blood T cell repertoires in COVID-19. About the study: Nucleic acid was either cDNA or gDNA, and it came from T cells, B-cell-depleted T cells, or PBMCs.

Germline V gene sequence: CDR1 ENHRY, CDR2 SYGVKD. Trimming at V came to 6 bases and at J to 1 base, leaving 7 bases not matched to a gene. The CDR3 runs 17 residues. This table comes from immunoSEQ multiplex PCR, and its TCRdb copy is limited to in-frame clones, with some not included. The sample holds under 200,000 clones, over 80% seen once. The receptor was isolated from an elderly woman with active or convalescent COVID-19. The sample was peripheral blood. J is TRBJ2-2 and V is TRBV10-3, with TRBD2 matching 11 bases. This CDR3 reads CAIRTTSGGLNTGELFF. CDR3 bases: TGTGCCATCAGGACTACTAGCGGGGGCCTGAACACCGGGGAGCTGTTTTTT.